Below, one T cell receptor (beta chain) is given with its context. What it binds is unknown. The data originate from a study of cytomegalovirus exposure and HLA in healthy donors. Notes on the study in general: Donor immune exposure was known only as CMV serostatus.

Per the germline V gene, CDR1 is SGHDT and CDR2 is YYEEEE. The CDR3 has 17 amino acids. V was cut by 0 bases and J by 0 bases, with 15 bases left in between. Primers for the PCR totalled 60 Vbeta and 13 Jbeta. Assay used: immunoSEQ multiplex PCR; TCRdb lists only in-frame clones, some missing. Of about 86,000 clones listed, about two thirds are singletons. This receptor was identified in a man in his sixties in good health and CMV-seronegative. J is TRBJ1-2 and V is TRBV5-6; D unclear. Sequenced material: PBMCs. The CDR3 DNA reads as TGTGCCAGCAGCTTGGAAGGGCAGGAACTAGCTAACTATGGCTACACCTTC. This encodes CASSLEGQELANYGYTF.